Below, 21 T cell receptor beta chains from the same sample are listed, as sequenced in a study of OX40 agonist ivuxolimab in advanced cancers. Data came from immunoSEQ multiplex PCR; TCRdb stores just in-frame clones and leaves some out. The data contain 98,000 or so clones, 80% to 90% of them singletons. The sample in question was CD4+ or CD8+ T cells sorted from blood, obtained in a trial of the OX40 agonist ivuxolimab. The origin of the receptors is an adult with an advanced solid tumor such as melanoma, head and neck, liver or kidney cancer.

This rearrangement joins TRBV5-4 to TRBJ1-3; D is unresolved. Per the germline V gene, CDR1 is SGHNT and CDR2 is YYREEE (reference sequence). This CDR3 region has 11 residues. V lost 2 bases to trimming and J lost 6 bases, with 3 bases between them. This CDR3 reads CASSFQNTIYF. The CDR3 DNA reads TGTGCCAGCAGCTTTCAAAACACCATATATTTT. Using reference TRBV5-4 and TRBJ1-3 for the parts outside the CDR3, the full variable domain is ETGVTQSPTHLIKTRGQQVTLRCSSQSGHNTVSWYQQALGQGPQFIFQYYREEENGRGNFPPRFSGLQFPNYSSELNVNALELDDSALYLCASSFQNTIYFGEGSWLTVV.

This chain joins TRBV4-3 and TRBJ2-7; either TRBD1 or TRBD2 may supply D (6 bases each). The germline CDR1 and CDR2 sequences are LGHNA and YSLEER. The CDR3 consists of 15 residues. V was trimmed by 4 bases and J by 3 bases, leaving 16 bases between them. The DNA for the CDR3 is TGCGCCAGCAGCCTCGGCAGCAGGGGAGGCTACGAGCAGTACGTC. The encoded protein is CASSLGSRGGYEQYV.

The count of this clone is one. The chain uses TRBV27 and TRBJ2-5, with TRBD2 as a possible D gene (6 bases). Germline CDR1 reads MNHEY; CDR2 reads SMNVEV (reference sequence). The CDR3 is 13 residues long. With 6 bases removed from V and 2 bases from J, the gap between germline ends came to 10 bases. The CDR3 spells CASRGTVQETQYF. CDR3 bases: TGTGCCAGCAGGGGGACTGTACAAGAGACCCAGTACTTC.

The genes are TRBV9 and TRBJ1-3, with D maybe TRBD1 (5 bases). CDR3 length: 14 residues. From germline, CDR1 is SGDLS and CDR2 YYNGEE. V was cut by 7 bases and J by 7 bases, with 18 bases left in between. The CDR3 DNA reads TGTGCCAGCTCCCGGGGGACGGTCGGGAACACCATATATTTT. Protein product: CASSRGTVGNTIYF.

V is TRBV7-9 and J is TRBJ2-2; 7 nucleotides match TRBD2. This CDR3 is built from 14 residues. Germline-derived CDR1 and CDR2 are SEHNR and FQNEAQ (reference sequence). V was pared by 3 bases and J by 7 bases, with 5 bases of the junction left unmatched. In DNA form, the CDR3 reads TGTGCCAGCAGCTTCAGCGGGATCGGCGGGGAGCTGTTTTTT. Its protein is CASSFSGIGGELFF.

The chain uses TRBV27 and TRBJ2-7; a possible D gene is TRBD1 (6 bases). The V gene lost 5 bases and the J gene lost 4 bases, with 21 bases spanning the gap. This CDR3 comprises 16 residues. Germline loops: CDR1 MNHEY, CDR2 SMNVEV (reference sequence). For the CDR3, the DNA is TGTGCCAGCAGTACTACAGGGAGAGGGATGGCATACGAGCAGTACTTC. Translated, it gives CASSTTGRGMAYEQYF.

The J gene is TRBJ2-1, the V gene TRBV7-6, with D tentatively TRBD1 (6 bases). Trimming stripped 3 bases from V and 5 bases from J, with 11 bases between. CDR1 is SGHVS and CDR2 is FNYEAQ in the germline V gene. The CDR3 runs to 14 residues. CDR3 sequence (DNA): TGTGCCAGCAGCTTTGAACAGGGACACAATGAGCAGTTCTTC. Residues: CASSFEQGHNEQFF. The complete variable domain, with remaining parts taken from reference TRBV7-6 and TRBJ2-1, reads GAGVSQSPRYKVTKRGQDVALRCDPISGHVSLYWYRQALGQGPEFLTYFNYEAQQDKSGLPNDRFSAERPEGSISTLTIQRTEQRDSAMYRCASSFEQGHNEQFFGPGTRLTVL.

The V call is TRBV4-2, the J call TRBJ1-2; D is undetermined. The germline V gene encodes CDR1 LGHNA and CDR2 YNFKEQ. The CDR3 has 13 residues. V was clipped by 2 bases and J by 8 bases, with 12 bases between them. The CDR3 bases are TGTGCCAGCAGCCAACATACAGAGCCCGGCTACACCTTC. Its protein product is CASSQHTEPGYTF.

This chain uses TRBV2 with TRBJ2-7; 11 bases line up with TRBD2. The CDR3 contains 14 residues. Trimming at V came to 3 bases and at J to 10 bases, leaving 8 bases not matched to a gene. Germline CDR1 is SNHLY and CDR2 is FYNNEI. The CDR3 DNA is TGTGCCAGCAGTGAGAGGAAACTAGCGGGAGAACAGTACTTC. Protein: CASSERKLAGEQYF.

The J gene is TRBJ2-7, the V gene TRBV28; 7 bases are a match to TRBD2. CDR1 and CDR2 (germline): MDHEN, SYDVKM. Unmatched junction bases numbered 5, after V lost 2 bases and J lost 4 bases. This CDR3 comprises 14 residues. CDR3 in DNA: TGTGCCAGCAGTTTAGGCGGGAGAGGTTACGAGCAGTACTTC. This encodes CASSLGGRGYEQYF.

The chain employs TRBV7-2 and TRBJ2-6, with no clear D. Germline V gene lookup returns CDR1 SGHTA and CDR2 FQGNSA. There are 15 residues in the CDR3. Between the trimmed V and J ends, which lost 4 bases and 0 bases, there was a span of 7 bases. In DNA form, the CDR3 reads TGTGCCAGCAGCTACTTACACTCTGGGGCCAACGTCCTGACTTTC. Translating gives CASSYLHSGANVLTF.

The sample holds one count of this clone. The CDR3 DNA reads TGTGCCACTTTAAGGGGCCTGCGTATAACGAACACTGAAGCTTTCTTT. This codes for CATLRGLRITNTEAFF. The chain links TRBV28 to TRBJ1-1, with D possibly TRBD1 on 5 matching bases. The CDR3 sequence is 16 residues long. CDR1 and CDR2 (germline): MDHEN, SYDVKM. V lost 10 bases and J 1 base, leaving 22 bases between the germline ends.

J is TRBJ2-7 and V is TRBV11-2; TRBD1 aligns across 9 bases. This CDR3 region has 14 residues. In germline, CDR1 is SGHAT, CDR2 FQNNGV. The junction had 4 bases not matched to a gene; V was cut back by 5 bases and J by 2 bases. The DNA of the CDR3 is TGTGCCAGCAGCAAACGACAGGGGGCCTACGAGCAGTACTTC. It specifies CASSKRQGAYEQYF.

This chain joins TRBV5-1 and TRBJ1-6; D not certain. The CDR3 spans 15 residues. V lost 0 bases and J lost 10, with 14 bases in between. Germline V gene lookup returns CDR1 SGHRS and CDR2 YFSETQ. The CDR3 is CASSLGRGDGSPLHF. The DNA for the CDR3 is TGCGCCAGCAGCTTGGGGCGGGGTGACGGGTCACCCCTCCACTTT.

V gene TRBV7-2 combines with J gene TRBJ2-3, with D tentatively TRBD2 (5 bases). The length of the CDR3 is 14 residues. Trimming left V 2 bases short and J 5 bases short, with 11 bases between. CDR1 and CDR2 (germline): SGHTA, FQGNSA. The CDR3 coding sequence is TGTGCCAGCAGCTTAAGGAGCAGCGGAGATACGCAGTATTTT. This gives the protein CASSLRSSGDTQYF. The whole variable domain, remainder taken from reference TRBV7-2 and TRBJ2-3, is GAGVSQSPSNKVTEKGKDVELRCDPISGHTALYWYRQSLGQGLEFLIYFQGNSAPDKSGLPSDRFSAERTGGSVSTLTIQRTQQEDSAVYLCASSLRSSGDTQYFGPGTRLTVL.

This clone was counted once. The chain has TRBV2 and TRBJ1-3; 8 bases are shared with TRBD1. Germline trimming cut 6 bases from V and 2 bases from J; bases unmatched to any gene: 0. The CDR3 is 13 residues long. CDR1 is SNHLY and CDR2 is FYNNEI in the germline V gene. The CDR3 protein is CASRDRAGNTIYF. CDR3 sequence (DNA): TGTGCCAGCAGGGACAGGGCTGGAAACACCATATATTTT.

V and J are TRBV10-3 and TRBJ1-1; D gene unclear. Trimming cost V 10 bases and J 4 bases, with 13 bases left between them. This CDR3 region has 12 residues. Germline V gene data show CDR1 as ENHRY and CDR2 as SYGVKD. CDR3 sequence reads: CATGPRGTEAFF. The CDR3 nucleotides are TGTGCCACCGGGCCCCGGGGCACTGAAGCTTTCTTT.

This chain connects TRBV5-4 to TRBJ2-3; D possibly uses TRBD1 or TRBD2 (8 bases each). This CDR3 has 18 residues. V was clipped by 4 bases and J by 5 bases, with 26 bases between them. From germline, CDR1 is SGHNT and CDR2 YYREEE (reference sequence). In DNA, the CDR3 is TGTGCCAGCAGCCCGGCCGGGACTAGTGCCAGGGGGCGAGATACGCAGTATTTT. Translating gives CASSPAGTSARGRDTQYF.

This chain links TRBV6-1 with TRBJ1-2, with 10 bases aligning to TRBD1. Germline V gene sequence: CDR1 MNHNS, CDR2 SASEGT. CDR3 size: 14 residues. Losses at the gene ends were 2 bases for V and 7 bases for J; bases not matched to a gene: 4. The CDR3 here is CASSEFGQGVGYTF. The CDR3 bases are TGTGCCAGCAGTGAATTCGGACAGGGGGTTGGCTACACCTTC.

The chain recombines TRBV9 with TRBJ2-2, with unresolved D. Germline CDR1 is SGDLS and CDR2 is YYNGEE. V was clipped by 0 bases and J by 3 bases, with 9 bases between them. CDR3 length: 15 amino acids. The CDR3 nucleotides are TGTGCCAGCAGCGTAGATTCTAGAGACACCGGGGAGCTGTTTTTT. It translates to CASSVDSRDTGELFF. Complete variable domain (other parts from reference TRBV9 and TRBJ2-2): DSGVTQTPKHLITATGQRVTLRCSPRSGDLSVYWYQQSLDQGLQFLIQYYNGEERAKGNILERFSAQQFPDLHSELNLSSLELGDSALYFCASSVDSRDTGELFFGEGSRLTVL.

This clone is judged medium-sized. This chain links TRBV7-2 with TRBJ2-7, with a possible D match to TRBD2 (5 bases). CDR3 size: 13 residues. The germline V and J ends were trimmed by 4 bases and 1 base, with 8 bases remaining between them. CDR1 and CDR2 from the germline V gene are SGHTA and FQGNSA. CDR3 residues: CASSSSGSYEQYF. The CDR3 DNA follows: TGTGCCAGCAGCTCCAGCGGATCCTACGAGCAGTACTTC.